This T cell receptor beta chain was retrieved from a study of cytomegalovirus exposure and HLA in healthy donors. Study conclusions and caveats: In an earlier analysis, about 87% or about 30%: the productive usage of most TCR beta V segments. Later analysis suggested links between common viral pathogens and several top significant clusters. Highly shared variants forming one cluster were likely a sequencing artifact.

Turning to this clone: Its matching antigen is unknown.

The PCR made use of 60 Vbeta and 13 Jbeta primers. Sequencing used immunoSEQ multiplex PCR; TCRdb keeps in-frame clones, though not all of them. Of a few hundred thousand clones listed, about 82% are singletons. The junction had 8 bases not matched to a gene; V was cut back by 8 bases and J by 12 bases. The CDR3 has 11 residues. Germline V gene data show CDR1 as DFQATT and CDR2 as SNEGSKA (reference sequence). The sequence was obtained from a man aged 30-40 years in good health and CMV-seronegative. Sequencing was done on a sample of PBMCs. The rearrangement joins TRBV20-1 to TRBJ2-1, with 9 bases identical to TRBD2. The CDR3, as DNA: TGCAGTTCCGAATCAGCGGGGGGGCAGTTCTTC. Translation gives CSSESAGGQFF.